This T cell receptor beta chain was documented in a study of blood T cell repertoires in COVID-19. This clone was detected a few times. Assay used: immunoSEQ multiplex PCR; TCRdb lists only in-frame clones, some missing. This sample yields roughly 200,000 clones, of which around 90% are seen a single time; about 3% belongs to the top ten. V lost 8 bases to trimming and J lost 9 bases, with 18 bases between them. The CDR3 totals 13 residues. Per the germline V gene, CDR1 is LGHDT and CDR2 is YNNKEL (reference sequence). The chain employs TRBV3-1 (or the pseudogene TRBV3-2) and TRBJ2-3, with D perhaps matching TRBD2 (6 bases). Sequencing was done on a sample of peripheral blood. The TCR was taken from a man aged 35-49 years with active or convalescent COVID-19. The CDR3 loop is CASSGTSSGTQYF. CDR3 nucleotides: TGTGCCAGCTCCGGGACTTCTTCGGGGACGCAGTATTTT.